Detailed here is one T cell receptor (beta chain). Its target is not known. Its ends do not fully match the called genes, so a read error is possible. Other DNA sequences of this sample code for an identical CDR3. The data were taken from a study of siplizumab effects on memory and regulatory T cells. General observations from the study: Naive versus memory phenotype went unassigned for roughly 75-97% of proliferating CD4+ or CD8+ clones.

Assays captured 95,000 to 100,000 TCR templates per sample. The repertoire was sequenced with immunoSEQ multiplex PCR; TCRdb's copy has only in-frame clones and lacks some. The repertoire holds about 100,000 clones, with about 91% as singletons. The clonotype originates from a human donor in good health. Sample: Tregs sorted from blood.

In nucleotides, the CDR3 is TGTGCTAGCAGTTTTCTTCCCACCCGGGGCAATCAGCCCCAGCATTTT. Protein sequence: CASSFLPTRGNQPQHF. The chain employs TRBV28 and TRBJ1-5; D is unresolved. Germline-derived CDR1 and CDR2 are MDHEN and SYDVKM. The CDR3 is 16 amino acids.